This TCR beta chain comes out of a study of PD-1 blockade in classical Hodgkin lymphoma. Trimming shortened V by 0 bases and J by 0 bases, and 8 bases separated the two germline ends. The CDR3 runs 15 residues. Looked up from germline, CDR1 is SGHRS and CDR2 is YFSETQ. Relapse after autologous stem cell transplantation occurred in every patient, and brentuximab vedotin exposure varied. This clone was counted a single time. Using immunoSEQ multiplex PCR, the repertoire was profiled, and TCRdb retains in-frame clones only, with some absent. The sample records some 96,000 clones, over 80% being singletons.

This specimen consisted of peripheral blood mononuclear cells (PBMCs), obtained at baseline. This TCR derives from a human donor with classical Hodgkin lymphoma. The J gene is TRBJ2-3, the V gene TRBV5-1; D remains unclear. CDR3 residues: CASSLGSSSTDTQYF. The CDR3 coding sequence is TGCGCCAGCAGCTTGGGCAGCTCTAGCACAGATACGCAGTATTTT. Full variable domain (missing parts from reference TRBV5-1 and TRBJ2-3): KAGVTQTPRYLIKTRGQQVTLSCSPISGHRSVSWYQQTPGQGLQFLFEYFSETQRNKGNFPGRFSGRQFSNSRSEMNVSTLELGDSALYLCASSLGSSSTDTQYFGPGTRLTVL.